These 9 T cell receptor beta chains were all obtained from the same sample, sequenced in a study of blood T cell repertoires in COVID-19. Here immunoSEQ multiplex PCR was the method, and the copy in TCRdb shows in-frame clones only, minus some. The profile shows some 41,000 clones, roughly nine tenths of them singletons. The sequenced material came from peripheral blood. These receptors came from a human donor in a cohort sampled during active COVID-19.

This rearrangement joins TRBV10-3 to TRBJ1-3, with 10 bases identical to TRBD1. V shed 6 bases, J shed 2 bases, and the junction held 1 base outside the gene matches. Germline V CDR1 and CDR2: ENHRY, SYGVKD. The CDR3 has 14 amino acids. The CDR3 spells CAIRGTGAGNTIYF. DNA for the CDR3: TGTGCCATCAGAGGGACAGGGGCTGGAAACACCATATATTTT.

The CDR3 nucleotides read TGTGCCACCAGCAGAGACCTCGGGACAGGCATCTACGAGCAGTACTTC. This sequence encodes CATSRDLGTGIYEQYF. The V and J genes are TRBV15 and TRBJ2-7; 8 nucleotides line up with TRBD1. The CDR3 covers 16 residues. Germline V gene data show CDR1 as LNHNV and CDR2 as YYDKDF (reference sequence). V shed 0 bases, J shed 3 bases, and the junction held 7 bases outside the gene matches.

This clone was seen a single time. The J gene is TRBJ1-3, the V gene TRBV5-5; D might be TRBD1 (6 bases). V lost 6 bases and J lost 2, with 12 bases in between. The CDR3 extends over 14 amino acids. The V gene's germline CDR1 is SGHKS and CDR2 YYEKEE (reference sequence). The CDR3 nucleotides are TGTGCCAGCACCCGGGGGGCAACTGGAAACACCATATATTTT. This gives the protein CASTRGATGNTIYF.

CDR3 in DNA: TGTGCCAGCAGCCCCCACCGTGAGATAGCGGGGGAAGAGACCCAGTACTTC. Amino acid sequence: CASSPHREIAGEETQYF. The chain recombines TRBV11-2 with TRBJ2-5; 9 bases are a match to TRBD2. The CDR3 totals 17 residues. The ends lost 5 bases at V and 3 bases at J; junction bases unmatched: 13. In germline, CDR1 is SGHAT, CDR2 FQNNGV.

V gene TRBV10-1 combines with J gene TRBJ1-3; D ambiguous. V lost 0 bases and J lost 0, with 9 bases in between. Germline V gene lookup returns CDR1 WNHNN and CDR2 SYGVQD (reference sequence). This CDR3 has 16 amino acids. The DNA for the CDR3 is TGCGCCAGCAGTGAGTCGAATCCGGGCTCTGGAAACACCATATATTTT. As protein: CASSESNPGSGNTIYF.

In DNA, the CDR3 is TGCGCCAGCAGCCAAGAGACAGGGGGAAATCAAGGAGAGCAGTACTTC. This encodes CASSQETGGNQGEQYF. The chain uses TRBV4-1 and TRBJ2-7, with TRBD1 identical over 9 bases. V lost 0 bases and J lost 7; bases outside the gene matches: 10. The germline V gene encodes CDR1 MGHRA and CDR2 YSYEKL. This CDR3 spans 16 amino acids.

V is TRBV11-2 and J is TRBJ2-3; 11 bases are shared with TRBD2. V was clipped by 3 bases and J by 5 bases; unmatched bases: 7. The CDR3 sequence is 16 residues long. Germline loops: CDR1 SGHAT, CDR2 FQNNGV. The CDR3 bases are TGTGCCAGCAGCTTGCTAGCGGGGGGCCATGGAGATACGCAGTATTTT. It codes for CASSLLAGGHGDTQYF.

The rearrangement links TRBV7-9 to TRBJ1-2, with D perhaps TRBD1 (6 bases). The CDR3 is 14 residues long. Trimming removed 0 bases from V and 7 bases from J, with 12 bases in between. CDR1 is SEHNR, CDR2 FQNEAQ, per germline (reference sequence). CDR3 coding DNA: TGTGCCAGCAGCTTAGCCGGGGGGGCGCTTGGCTACACCTTC. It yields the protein CASSLAGGALGYTF.

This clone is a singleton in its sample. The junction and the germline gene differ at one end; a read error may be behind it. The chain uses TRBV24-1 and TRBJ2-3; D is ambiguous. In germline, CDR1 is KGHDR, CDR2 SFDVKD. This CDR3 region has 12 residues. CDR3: CATGDHKDTQYF. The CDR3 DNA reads TGTGCCACCGGTGATCACAAAGATACGCAGTATTTT.